The clone carrying this TCR beta chain was found a few times. The antigen is undetermined. Libraries of TCR beta came from iRepertoire HTBI primers plus Arm-PCR of CDR3 regions. TCRdb passed the multiplex PCR reads through MiXCR, listing each CDR3 protein once. The sample lists around 450,000 distinct CDR3 sequences, roughly 21% occurring once. CDR1 is SGDLS, CDR2 YYNGEE, per germline. The V end lost 2 bases, the J end lost 0 bases, and 24 bases lay between the germline ends. The CDR3 covers 21 residues. As to time point: persistent/refractory GD, antithyroid drugs over 5 years with positive TRAb. TCR sequences were obtained from RNA taken from PBMCs. Roughly 9.9-milliliter peripheral blood samples went into EDTA tubes. This specimen belongs to a study of regulatory T cells in long-lasting Graves disease. Study observations and caveats: Persistent patients shared more public clonotypes (about 2,700) than newly diagnosed patients (around 1,000).

This sequence originates from a female donor with Graves disease. The chain joins TRBV9 to TRBJ2-6; D may match TRBD1 or TRBD2 (5 bases each). The sample in question was peripheral blood mononuclear cells (PBMCs), obtained when the disease was refractory, from a patient treated with antithyroid drugs. CDR3 bases: TGTGCCAGCAGCGTCCCTGCGACAGACAGTCGGGGCCTCTCTGGGGCCAACGTCCTGACTTTC. It encodes CASSVPATDSRGLSGANVLTF.